This T cell receptor (beta chain) originates from a study of blood T cell repertoires in COVID-19. V gave up 1 base and J gave up 0 bases, with 9 bases separating them. The CDR3 consists of 15 residues. Germline CDR1 reads SGDLS; CDR2 reads YYNGEE. Sequencing was performed with immunoSEQ multiplex PCR; in TCRdb, only in-frame clones are kept and a portion is missing. The sample holds approximately 470,000 clones, approximately 83% seen once. The TCR sequence derives from a human donor in a cohort sampled during active COVID-19. The chain is built from TRBV9 and TRBJ2-3, with D perhaps TRBD2 (6 bases). The material sequenced was peripheral blood. CDR3 region: CASSVLSGSTDTQYF. For the CDR3, the DNA is TGTGCCAGCAGCGTACTCAGCGGGAGCACAGATACGCAGTATTTT.